This T cell receptor beta chain was captured in a study of blood T cells in healthy people across ages. Study summary: Capture via template switching afforded approximately one barcoded beta molecule per two T cells.

The people who gave samples were healthy Caucasians from Russia, aged roughly 6 to 100. This clonotype has a handful of counts. Its antigen is currently unknown. Notes on the study in general: Diversity of TCR beta per million T cells declined in a roughly linear way with age.

PCR was performed a second time for about 6 to 11 cycles using a sample-barcoded 5' primer and a J-beta primer mix. CDR3-containing paired-end reads numbering at least 3 million came from each sample. TCRdb itself ran the 5' RACE reads through MiXCR, one entry per CDR3 protein. The sample includes approximately 810,000 distinct CDR3 sequences, under 40% seen only once; the top ten take 10% to 15%. The source of this sequence is a man younger than 35 in good health. Input material: blood.

CDR3 sequence: CASSSPENIQYF. The CDR3 DNA reads TGTGCCAGCAGCTCGCCAGAAAACATTCAGTACTTC. The chain has TRBV11-2 and TRBJ2-4; unclear D gene. CDR1 is SGHAT and CDR2 is FQNNGV in the germline V gene. The CDR3 runs to 12 residues. The V gene lost 4 bases and the J gene lost 5 bases, with 6 bases spanning the gap.